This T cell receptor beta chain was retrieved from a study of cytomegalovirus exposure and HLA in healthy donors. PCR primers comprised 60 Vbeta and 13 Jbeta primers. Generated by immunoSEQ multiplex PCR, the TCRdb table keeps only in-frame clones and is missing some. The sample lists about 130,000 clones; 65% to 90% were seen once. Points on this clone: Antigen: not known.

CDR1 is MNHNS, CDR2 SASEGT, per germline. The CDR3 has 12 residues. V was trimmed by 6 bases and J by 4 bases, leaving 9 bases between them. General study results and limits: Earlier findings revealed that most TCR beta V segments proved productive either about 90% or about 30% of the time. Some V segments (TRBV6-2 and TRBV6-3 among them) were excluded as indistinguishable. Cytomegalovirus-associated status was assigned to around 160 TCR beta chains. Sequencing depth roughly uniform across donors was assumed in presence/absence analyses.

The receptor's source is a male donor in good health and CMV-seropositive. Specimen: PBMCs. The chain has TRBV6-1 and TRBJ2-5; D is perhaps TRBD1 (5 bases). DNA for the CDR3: TGTGCCAGCAGCGAGCAGGGAGAGACCCAGTACTTC. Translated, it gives CASSEQGETQYF.